This T cell receptor beta chain stems from a study of human T cells and chemical hapten exposure. Study at large: Patients, mostly women, had alopecia areata, alopecia totalis or alopecia universalis. Findings and limits, study-wide: Expanded TCRs clustered into significantly more large CDR3 similarity groups than controls, the analysis revealed. Sensitization with DPC brought no change to TCRs above 1 in 1000 in frequency.

This clonotype was counted at least ten times. Its antigen is unidentified. TCRdb passed the RACE reads through MiXCR, listing each CDR3 protein once. The profile shows 350,000 to 400,000 distinct CDR3 sequences, less than 6.5% of them singletons. Time point specified: pre-sensitization, week 0. Indicated treatment: therapeutic diphenylcyclopropenone sensitization with weekly scalp DPC. The clonotype comes from a woman aged 45-65 years with alopecia areata. Some clones in this sample may be carry-over from other donors' samples. This specimen was whole blood, taken in connection with sensitization to the hapten diphenylcyclopropenone (DPC).

The CDR3 loop is CASTRSGTGELFF. CDR3 DNA: TGTGCCAGCACCCGTAGCGGGACCGGGGAGCTGTTTTTT. V usage is TRBV12-3 or TRBV12-4 and J usage is TRBJ2-2; 7 bases fit TRBD2. J was trimmed by 5 bases and V by 7 bases; bases with no gene match: 4. The CDR3 runs 13 residues.